Below, 21 T cell receptor beta chains from the same sample are listed, as sequenced in a study of cytomegalovirus exposure and HLA in healthy donors. PCR amplification relied on 60 Vbeta primers (plus 13 Jbeta primers). Profiled with immunoSEQ multiplex PCR; TCRdb holds only in-frame clones, not every one. Of more than 100,000 clones in the sample, approximately 8.9% were seen once. The material sequenced was PBMCs. The receptors originated from a woman between 40 and 50 years old in good health and CMV-seropositive.

In regard to this clone: Different DNA sequences within this sample yield the same CDR3. The chain couples TRBV5-1 to TRBJ1-5, with D hard to call. Trimming stripped 0 bases from V and 4 bases from J, with 8 bases between. This CDR3 spans 14 amino acids. Per the germline V gene, CDR1 is SGHRS and CDR2 is YFSETQ. The CDR3 is CASSLEGANQPQHF. For the CDR3, the DNA is TGCGCCAGCAGCTTGGAGGGAGCAAATCAGCCCCAGCATTTT.

V is TRBV7-9 and J is TRBJ1-1; no definite D call. The V end was cut by 3 bases, the J end by 6 bases, with 11 bases between. The CDR3 is made up of 13 amino acids. Germline V gives CDR1 SEHNR, CDR2 FQNEAQ (reference sequence). The CDR3 is CASSLPGRSEAFF. As DNA, the CDR3 is TGTGCCAGCAGCTTGCCGGGGAGGTCTGAAGCTTTCTTT.

The sample holds a few counts of this clone. The CDR3 DNA is TGCAGCGCTAGGGACACCTACGAGCAGTACTTC. As protein: CSARDTYEQYF. The V call is TRBV29-1, the J call TRBJ2-7, with a weak D call TRBD1 (6 bases). CDR3 length equals 11 residues. CDR1 is SQVTM and CDR2 is ANQGSEA in the germline V gene. V was trimmed by 7 bases and J by 2 bases, leaving 9 bases between them.

The V and J genes are TRBV6-5 and TRBJ2-3; 11 bases line up with TRBD1. There are 16 residues in the CDR3. Per the germline V gene, CDR1 is MNHEY and CDR2 is SVGAGI. Losses at the gene ends were 2 bases for V and 2 bases for J; bases not matched to a gene: 3. CDR3 nucleotides: TGTGCCAGCAGTTACGGGACAGGGGGGCCCACAGATACGCAGTATTTT. This codes for CASSYGTGGPTDTQYF.

The chain is built from TRBV2 and TRBJ2-1; weak D call: TRBD1 (6 bases). The CDR3 is made up of 14 amino acids. CDR1 is SNHLY and CDR2 is FYNNEI in the germline V gene. Trimming shortened V by 5 bases and J by 2 bases, and 10 bases separated the two germline ends. The CDR3 sequence is CASSTGTPYNEQFF. DNA of the CDR3: TGTGCCAGCAGTACCGGGACACCCTACAATGAGCAGTTCTTC. The complete variable domain, with remaining parts taken from reference TRBV2 and TRBJ2-1, reads EPEVTQTPSHQVTQMGQEVILRCVPISNHLYFYWYRQILGQKVEFLVSFYNNEISEKSEIFDDQFSVERPDGSNFTLKIRSTKLEDSAMYFCASSTGTPYNEQFFGPGTRLTVL.

The CDR3 here is CASSRDRTSGGRETQYF. The CDR3 coding sequence is TGTGCCAGCAGTCGCGACCGGACTAGCGGGGGCAGAGAGACCCAGTACTTC. The gene calls are TRBV7-2 and TRBJ2-5; TRBD2 aligns across 13 bases. The CDR3 has 17 amino acids. V dropped 6 bases and J dropped 4; count of bases not matched to a gene: 11. The germline V gene encodes CDR1 SGHTA and CDR2 FQGNSA.

A few counts support this clone. This chain connects TRBV7-3 to TRBJ2-7, with D possibly TRBD1 on 5 matching bases. Germline CDR1 and CDR2: SGHTA and FQGTGA. There are 15 residues in the CDR3. V was clipped by 6 bases and J by 12 bases, with 27 bases between them. The CDR3 loop reads CASSPIDSLHRIGYF. CDR3 in DNA: TGTGCCAGCAGTCCTATTGACAGCCTTCACCGGATTGGGTACTTC.

This clone was seen more than once but under ten times. The V gene is TRBV4-2, the J gene TRBJ2-5; 9 bases map to TRBD1. With the DNA end fitting TRBJ2-7 better, the J assignment may be wrong. The germline V gene has CDR1 LGHNA and CDR2 YNFKEQ. The CDR3 totals 14 residues. CDR3 DNA: TGTGCCAGCAGCCATTCGGGACAGGGCTACGAGCAGTACTTC. Translation: CASSHSGQGYEQYF.

This clone was found a few times. This chain links TRBV5-1 with TRBJ2-1, with D possibly matching TRBD2 (5 bases). V was cut by 4 bases and J by 2 bases, with 16 bases left in between. Germline CDR1 is SGHRS and CDR2 is YFSETQ. CDR3 length equals 16 residues. CDR3 residues: CASSLAGEPAYNEQFF. The DNA for the CDR3 is TGCGCCAGCAGCCTAGCCGGGGAACCAGCCTACAATGAGCAGTTCTTC.

This clone was seen a handful of times. The rearrangement joins TRBV10-3 to TRBJ1-1, with D possibly being TRBD1 (6 bases). The germline V gene encodes CDR1 ENHRY and CDR2 SYGVKD. This CDR3 spans 14 amino acids. Trimming took 6 bases from V and 1 from J, leaving 12 bases between them. Here the CDR3 DNA reads TGTGCCATCAGATTACAGGGTTCGAACACTGAAGCTTTCTTT. This codes for CAIRLQGSNTEAFF.

A few counts support this clone. The chain combines TRBV15 with TRBJ2-2; D call uncertain. V was shortened by 5 bases and J by 4 bases, with 11 bases between the two germline ends. Germline CDR1 and CDR2: LNHNV and YYDKDF (reference sequence). CDR3 length: 14 amino acids. CDR3 residues: CATSAAKLTGELFF. For the CDR3, the DNA is TGTGCCACCAGCGCGGCCAAACTCACCGGGGAGCTGTTTTTT. The full variable domain, completed using reference TRBV15 and TRBJ2-2, is DAMVIQNPRYQVTQFGKPVTLSCSQTLNHNVMYWYQQKSSQAPKLLFHYYDKDFNNEADTPDNFQSRRPNTSFCFLDIRSPGLGDTAMYLCATSAAKLTGELFFGEGSRLTVL.

This clone has more than one count but fewer than ten. V is TRBV6-1 and J is TRBJ1-2, with D possibly TRBD1 on 6 matching bases. This CDR3 has 13 amino acids. Trimming took off 6 bases at V and 7 bases at J, with 15 bases between the two ends. The germline V gene has CDR1 MNHNS and CDR2 SASEGT. CDR3 loop: CASRLSGESGYTF. The CDR3 DNA reads TGTGCCAGCAGACTTTCAGGGGAGAGTGGCTACACCTTC.

There are a few counts of this clone. This chain connects TRBV7-9 to TRBJ1-2, with D perhaps TRBD1 (6 bases). The CDR3 sequence is 17 residues long. Germline V gene lookup returns CDR1 SEHNR and CDR2 FQNEAQ (reference sequence). With 4 bases removed from V and 0 bases from J, the gap between germline ends came to 18 bases. The CDR3 region has the DNA TGTGCCAGCAGCTCTACGCCCGGACAGAGAGCTAACTATGGCTACACCTTC. Translating it yields CASSSTPGQRANYGYTF.

This clone was seen once. The V gene is TRBV5-1, the J gene TRBJ2-1, with 8 bases matching TRBD1. The CDR3 has 15 residues. Germline assignment: CDR1 SGHRS and CDR2 YFSETQ. J lost 3 bases, V lost 4 bases, and 6 bases had no gene match. CDR3 sequence: CASSPDRGDYNEQFF. The CDR3 DNA reads TGCGCCAGCAGCCCCGACAGGGGTGACTACAATGAGCAGTTCTTC.

The CDR3 loop is CASSLAGTGAYEQYF. CDR3 bases: TGTGCCAGCAGCTTAGCCGGGACAGGGGCTTACGAGCAGTACTTC. This chain links TRBV7-8 with TRBJ2-7, with TRBD1 identical over 10 bases. CDR3 size: 15 residues. Unmatched junction bases numbered 3, after V lost 0 bases and J lost 4 bases. Per the germline V gene, CDR1 is SGHVS and CDR2 is FQNEAQ.

V usage is TRBV6-1 and J usage is TRBJ1-2; 7 bases are a match to TRBD1. Looked up from germline, CDR1 is MNHNS and CDR2 is SASEGT. Trimming at V came to 6 bases and at J to 4 bases, leaving 11 bases not matched to a gene. This CDR3 region has 15 residues. CDR3 protein: CASSVNPGGGYGYTF. CDR3 DNA: TGTGCCAGCAGCGTAAATCCAGGGGGAGGCTATGGCTACACCTTC.

V and J are TRBV5-1 and TRBJ2-5; 9 positions agree with TRBD2. The CDR3 length is 15 residues. Trimming took 0 bases from V and 4 from J; bases not matched to a gene: 4. Germline V gene sequence: CDR1 SGHRS, CDR2 YFSETQ. For the CDR3, the DNA is TGCGCCAGCAGCTTGGGGCTAGCGGGGTTAGAGACCCAGTACTTC. Its protein is CASSLGLAGLETQYF. The entire variable domain, with the rest obtained from reference TRBV5-1 and TRBJ2-5, is as follows: KAGVTQTPRYLIKTRGQQVTLSCSPISGHRSVSWYQQTPGQGLQFLFEYFSETQRNKGNFPGRFSGRQFSNSRSEMNVSTLELGDSALYLCASSLGLAGLETQYFGPGTRLLVL.

This clone was found a few times. This sequence joins TRBV5-1 and TRBJ1-1, with 9 bases matching TRBD1. V dropped 3 bases and J dropped 5; count of bases not matched to a gene: 8. Germline CDR1 and CDR2: SGHRS and YFSETQ. The CDR3 is 15 residues long. The CDR3, as DNA: TGCGCCAGCAGCTCCCGACAGGGGGATGGGACTGAAGCTTTCTTT. The encoded protein is CASSSRQGDGTEAFF.

Only a few counts were recorded for this clone. The V and J genes are TRBV7-9 and TRBJ2-3; weak D call: TRBD2 (6 bases). The ends were cut back, 4 bases at V and 2 bases at J, with 13 bases in the middle. This CDR3 spans 15 amino acids. CDR1 SEHNR and CDR2 FQNEAQ come from the germline V gene (reference sequence). CDR3 loop: CASSWVRLDTDTQYF. The CDR3 DNA reads as TGTGCCAGCAGCTGGGTAAGACTAGACACAGATACGCAGTATTTT.

This clone showed up just a few times. The chain links TRBV7-9 to TRBJ2-7; the match to TRBD2 covers 7 bases. After removal of 5 bases from V and 0 bases from J, the junction contained 10 bases not matched to a gene. Germline lookup yields CDR1 SEHNR and CDR2 FQNEAQ (reference sequence). The CDR3 loop spans 16 amino acids. The CDR3 is CASSQPRGRSSYEQYF. DNA for the CDR3: TGTGCCAGCAGCCAACCTCGCGGGAGAAGCTCCTACGAGCAGTACTTC. Filled out from reference TRBV7-9 and TRBJ2-7, the complete variable domain reads DTGVSQNPRHKITKRGQNVTFRCDPISEHNRLYWYRQTLGQGPEFLTYFQNEAQLEKSRLLSDRFSAERPKGSFSTLEIQRTEQGDSAMYLCASSQPRGRSSYEQYFGPGTRLTVT.

This clone was counted at least ten times. The CDR3 reads CASSVEGTWNSPLHF. In DNA form, the CDR3 reads TGTGCCAGCAGCGTAGAGGGGACATGGAATTCACCCCTCCACTTT. The chain carries TRBV9 and TRBJ1-6; a possible D gene is TRBD1 (6 bases). There are 15 residues in the CDR3. Trimming pared 0 bases from V and 7 bases from J, leaving 11 bases between. Germline loops: CDR1 SGDLS, CDR2 YYNGEE.